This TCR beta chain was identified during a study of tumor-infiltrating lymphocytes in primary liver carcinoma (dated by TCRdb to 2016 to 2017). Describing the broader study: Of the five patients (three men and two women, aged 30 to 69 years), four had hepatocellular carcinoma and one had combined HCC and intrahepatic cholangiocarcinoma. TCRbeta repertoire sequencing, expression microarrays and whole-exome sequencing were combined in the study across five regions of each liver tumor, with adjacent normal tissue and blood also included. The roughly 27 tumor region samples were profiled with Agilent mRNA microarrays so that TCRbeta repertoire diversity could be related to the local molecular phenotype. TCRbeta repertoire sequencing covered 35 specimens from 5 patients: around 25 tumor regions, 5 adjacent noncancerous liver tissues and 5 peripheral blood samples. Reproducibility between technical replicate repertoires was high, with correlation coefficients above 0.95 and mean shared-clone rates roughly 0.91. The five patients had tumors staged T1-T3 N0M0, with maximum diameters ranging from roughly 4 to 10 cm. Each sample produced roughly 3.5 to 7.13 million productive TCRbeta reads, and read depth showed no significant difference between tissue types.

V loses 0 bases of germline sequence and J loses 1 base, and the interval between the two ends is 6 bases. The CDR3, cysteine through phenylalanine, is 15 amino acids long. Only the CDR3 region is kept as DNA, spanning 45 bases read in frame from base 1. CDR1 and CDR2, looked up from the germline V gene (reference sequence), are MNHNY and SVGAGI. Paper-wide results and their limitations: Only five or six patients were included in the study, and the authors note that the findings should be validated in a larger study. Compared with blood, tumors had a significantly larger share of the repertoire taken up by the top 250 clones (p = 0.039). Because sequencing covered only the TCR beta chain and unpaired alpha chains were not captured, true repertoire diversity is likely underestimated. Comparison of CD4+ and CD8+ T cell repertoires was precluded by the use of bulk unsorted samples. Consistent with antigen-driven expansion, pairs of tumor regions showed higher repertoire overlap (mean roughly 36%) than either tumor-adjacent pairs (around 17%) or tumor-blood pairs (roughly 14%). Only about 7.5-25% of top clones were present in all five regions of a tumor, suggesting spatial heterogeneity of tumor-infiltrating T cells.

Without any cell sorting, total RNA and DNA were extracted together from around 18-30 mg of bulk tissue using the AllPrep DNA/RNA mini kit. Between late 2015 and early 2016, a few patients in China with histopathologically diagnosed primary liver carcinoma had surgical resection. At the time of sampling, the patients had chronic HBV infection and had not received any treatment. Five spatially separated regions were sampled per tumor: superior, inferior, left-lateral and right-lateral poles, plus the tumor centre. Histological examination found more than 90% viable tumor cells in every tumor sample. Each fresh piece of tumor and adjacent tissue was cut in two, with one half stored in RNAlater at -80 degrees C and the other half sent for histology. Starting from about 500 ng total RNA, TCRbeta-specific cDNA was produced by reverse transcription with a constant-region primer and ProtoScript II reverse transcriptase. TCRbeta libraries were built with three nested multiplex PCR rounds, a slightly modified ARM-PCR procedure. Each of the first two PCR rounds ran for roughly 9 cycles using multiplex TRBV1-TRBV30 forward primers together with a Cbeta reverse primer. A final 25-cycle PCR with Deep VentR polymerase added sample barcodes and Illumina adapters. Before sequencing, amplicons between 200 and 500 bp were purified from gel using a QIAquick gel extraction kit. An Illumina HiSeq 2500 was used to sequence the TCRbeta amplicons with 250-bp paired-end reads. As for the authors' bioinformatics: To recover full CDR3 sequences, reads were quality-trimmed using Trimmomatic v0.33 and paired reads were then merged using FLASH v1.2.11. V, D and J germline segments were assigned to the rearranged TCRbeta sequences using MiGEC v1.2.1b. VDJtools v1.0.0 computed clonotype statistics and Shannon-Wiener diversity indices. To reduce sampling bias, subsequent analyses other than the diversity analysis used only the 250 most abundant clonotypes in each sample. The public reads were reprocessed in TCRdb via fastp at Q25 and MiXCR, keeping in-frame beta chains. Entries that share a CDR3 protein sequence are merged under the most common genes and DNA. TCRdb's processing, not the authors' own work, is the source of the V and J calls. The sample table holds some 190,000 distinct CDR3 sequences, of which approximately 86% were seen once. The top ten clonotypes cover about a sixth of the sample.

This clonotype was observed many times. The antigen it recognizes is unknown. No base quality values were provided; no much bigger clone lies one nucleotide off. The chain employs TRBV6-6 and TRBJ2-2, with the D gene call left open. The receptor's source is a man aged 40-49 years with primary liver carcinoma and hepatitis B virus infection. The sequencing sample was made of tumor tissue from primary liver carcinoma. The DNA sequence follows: TGTGCCAGCAGTTACTCGATGGGGAACACCGGGGAGCTGTTTTTT. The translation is CASSYSMGNTGELFF.